This TCR beta chain derives from a study of response to subunit inactivated influenza vaccine (dated by TCRdb to 2017 to 2018). Background for the entire study: Deep quantitative profiling of the T cell receptor repertoire was used in the study to follow responses to a trivalent subunit inactivated influenza vaccine.

The library was made by RT-PCR. Sequencing was performed on an Illumina HiSeq 2500. The public reads were reprocessed in TCRdb via fastp at Q25 and MiXCR, keeping in-frame beta chains. Rows merge per CDR3 protein into single entries with the most common DNA and genes. The sample has over 300,000 distinct CDR3 sequences on record, 20% to 25% of them singletons. The leading ten clones occupy roughly 10% of the sample. General conclusions and limits of the study: The authors suggested that each seasonal influenza vaccination may recruit only a limited number of new T cells.

The germline V gene provides CDR1 MNHEY and CDR2 SVGEGT. The CDR3 covers 14 residues, taking in both the cysteine and the phenylalanine. Just the 42-base CDR3 DNA is kept, in frame starting at base 1. At the junction V is shortened by 6 bases and J by 2 bases; bases outside the gene matches: 4. Comment on this clonotype: Its antigen specificity is not known. No base-level quality is on record; no much larger clone is a single base apart.

The starting material was PBMCs from blood, obtained 21 months after vaccination. This TCR was sampled from a man aged 50 to 69 who received an inactivated influenza vaccine. Donor details come from another sample of the same person, matched by shared clones. The chain couples TRBV6-2 or TRBV6-3 to TRBJ2-7, with 10 central nucleotides matching TRBD2. The CDR3 protein is CASRRLAGTYEQYF. The DNA sequence is as follows: TGTGCCAGCAGAAGACTAGCGGGTACCTACGAGCAGTACTTC.